Detailed here is one T cell receptor beta chain. This entry belongs to a study of control samples from healthy donors and cancer patients. The CDR3 has 15 residues. Between the trimmed V and J ends, which lost 0 bases and 0 bases, there was a span of 9 bases. CDR1 SGHAT and CDR2 FQNNGV come from the germline V gene. Only in-frame clones appear in the TCRdb table, and some are missing; sequencing was by immunoSEQ multiplex PCR. The top ten hold about 2% of the sample, which has some 190,000 clones, about 90% seen once. This receptor was obtained from a man aged 25-45 years in good health. The rearrangement joins TRBV11-2 to TRBJ2-7; no reliable D call. The sequencing input was blood. The CDR3: CASSLEPGLSYEQYF. CDR3 DNA sequence: TGTGCCAGCAGCTTAGAGCCTGGGCTCTCCTACGAGCAGTACTTC.